This paragraph reports one TCR beta chain. The target antigen is unknown. 5' RACE with UMI labels generated the TRB cDNA libraries. TCRdb re-called the 5' RACE reads and gives one entry per CDR3 protein, without DNA. Reported are around 66,000 distinct CDR3 sequences; the ten largest clones contain around 5%. The data were obtained in a study of CXCR3-negative and CXCR3-positive naive CD8 T cells. Overall study findings and caveats: When CXCR3-positive naive cells were set against CXCR3-negative naive cells, the former had more hydrophobic TRB CDR3s. The majority of assays used fresh PBMCs, and CXCR3 expression partially decreased after cryopreservation. Naive CXCR3-positive and CXCR3-negative cells shared similar TRBV-TRBJ usage, unlike memory cells.

This CDR3 is 15 amino acids long. Germline V gene data show CDR1 as SEHNR and CDR2 as FQNEAQ (reference sequence). Sample: naive CXCR3+ CD8+ T cells from blood. The subset denotes: CD45RO-CCR7+CD27+CD95- naive CD8+ T cells expressing CXCR3 (TNR3+). This TCR was recovered from a human donor in good health. Some clones in this sample may be carry-over from other donors' samples. This chain connects TRBV7-9 to TRBJ2-2. The CDR3 here is CASSFGRANTGELFF. The full variable domain, completed using reference TRBV7-9 and TRBJ2-2, is DTGVSQNPRHKITKRGQNVTFRCDPISEHNRLYWYRQTLGQGPEFLTYFQNEAQLEKSRLLSDRFSAERPKGSFSTLEIQRTEQGDSAMYLCASSFGRANTGELFFGEGSRLTVL.